The clone carrying this T cell receptor (beta chain) was counted only a few times. The target antigen is unknown. CDR1 is SQVTM, CDR2 ANQGSEA, per germline. The CDR3 is made up of 12 amino acids. The trim removed 4 bases at V and 7 bases at J, leaving 5 bases unmatched. Combining a sample-barcoded 5' primer with a J-beta primer mix, a second PCR ran for 7 to 11 cycles. The template-switch adaptor, which had 12 random nucleotides, put a tag on each cDNA molecule. From each sample, at least 3 million paired-end reads containing CDR3 were obtained. TCRdb processed the 5' RACE reads anew with MiXCR; each CDR3 protein has one entry. The table records fewer than 1.5 million distinct CDR3 sequences, 42% of them present only once. This sample was included in a study of blood T cells in healthy people across ages. In the study overall: Roughly one uniquely barcoded beta molecule per two T cells was captured.

General study points: TCR beta diversity, measured per million T cells, fell in a roughly linear way with age.

Source material: blood. The sequence was collected from a woman between 18 and 29 years old in good health. This chain connects TRBV29-1 to TRBJ1-2, with TRBD1 matching over 8 bases. CDR3 amino acids: CSVVTGEGGYTF. The CDR3 bases are TGCAGCGTTGTGACAGGGGAGGGTGGCTACACCTTC.